Listed below are T cell receptor beta chains from one sample, sequenced in a study of blood T cell repertoires in COVID-19. Here immunoSEQ multiplex PCR was the method, and the copy in TCRdb shows in-frame clones only, minus some. The sample has 55,000 to 65,000 clones, 65% to 85% seen once; the top ten hold 2.5% to 3.5%. Material: peripheral blood. Receptors were obtained from a man aged 60 to 75 with acute or convalescent COVID-19. CDR3s include the opening cysteine and the closing phenylalanine or tryptophan. The order of the fields is D gene, clone size, V gene, J gene, CDR3 protein, CDR3 DNA. The D gene is left open where the match is weak. Not every row has a clone size; where given, it reads once, few, many or a size class.

>TRBD1|once|TRBV30|TRBJ1-5
CAWSQGQYYQPQHF
TGTGCCTGGAGTCAGGGACAGTATTATCAGCCCCAGCATTTT
>-|few|TRBV24-1|TRBJ2-2
CATSDGGVGTGELFF
TGTGCCACCAGTGATGGGGGCGTCGGCACCGGGGAGCTGTTTTTT
>TRBD2|once|TRBV18|TRBJ2-5
CASSPSLAGLQETQYF
TGTGCCAGCTCACCAAGTCTAGCGGGGTTGCAAGAGACCCAGTACTTC
>-|-|TRBV7-3|TRBJ2-7
CASSSAYEQYF
TGTGCCAGCAGCTCCGCCTACGAGCAGTACTTC
>-|-|TRBV5-1|TRBJ2-5
CASSLWGQGETQYF
TGCGCCAGCAGCTTGTGGGGGCAGGGAGAGACCCAGTACTTC
>TRBD2|-|TRBV11-2|TRBJ2-4
CATRGRGENIQYF
TGTGCCACCCGCGGGCGGGGGGAAAACATTCAGTACTTC
>-|few|TRBV1|TRBJ1-2
CTSSQEVRRVGSGRYGYTF
TGCACCAGCAGCCAAGAGGTAAGGAGGGTAGGGTCGGGTCGCTATGGCTACACCTTC
>-|-|TRBV13|TRBJ1-4
CASSSSGAVNEKLFF
TGTGCCAGCAGCTCTTCAGGGGCAGTTAATGAAAAACTGTTTTTT
>-|-|TRBV7-3|TRBJ2-5
CASSLNGGALETQYF
TGTGCCAGCAGCTTAAATGGAGGGGCACTAGAGACCCAGTACTTC
>-|many|TRBV28|TRBJ2-6
CATLGLSGANVLTF
TGTGCCACTCTAGGCCTCTCTGGGGCCAACGTCCTGACTTTC
>TRBD1|few|TRBV7-9|TRBJ1-2
CASSLRGQGSGYTF
TGTGCCAGCAGCTTAAGGGGACAGGGGAGCGGCTACACCTTC
>TRBD1|-|TRBV19|TRBJ1-6
CASSRGQADNSPLHF
TGTGCCAGTAGTAGGGGACAGGCAGATAATTCACCCCTCCACTTT
>TRBD1|-|TRBV19|TRBJ2-5
CASSLQGQSQETQYF
TGTGCCAGTAGTTTACAGGGACAGTCCCAAGAGACCCAGTACTTC
>TRBD1|-|TRBV27|TRBJ1-2
CASSRTPTGGEGYTF
TGTGCCAGCAGTAGGACGCCCACAGGGGGCGAGGGCTACACCTTC
>-|-|TRBV5-1|TRBJ1-4
CASSPTGPGEKLFF
TGCGCCAGCAGCCCAACAGGGCCTGGTGAAAAACTGTTTTTT
>-|-|TRBV5-1|TRBJ1-1
CASSPGLNTEAFF
TGCGCCAGCAGCCCTGGCCTGAACACTGAAGCTTTCTTT
>-|-|TRBV30|TRBJ1-2
CAWTLARSGYTF
TGTGCCTGGACCCTTGCCCGGTCAGGCTACACCTTC
>-|-|TRBV7-6|TRBJ2-2
CASSLSGSPLTGELFF
TGTGCCAGCAGCTTAAGCGGTTCCCCCCTCACCGGGGAGCTGTTTTTT
>-|-|TRBV5-1|TRBJ1-3
CASSFGGGLSGNTIYF
TGCGCCAGCAGCTTTGGGGGCGGACTCTCTGGAAACACCATATATTTT
>-|-|TRBV9|TRBJ2-3
CASSAAPGTQYF
TGTGCCAGCAGCGCCGCCCCGGGGACGCAGTATTTT
>-|-|TRBV20-1|TRBJ2-1
CSASVSGGTSYNEQFF
TGCAGTGCTAGTGTCTCGGGTGGGACTTCCTACAATGAGCAGTTCTTC
>TRBD1|-|TRBV14|TRBJ1-2
CASSQGTKRTGLSYTF
TGTGCCAGCAGCCAGGGGACCAAGAGGACAGGGCTGAGCTACACCTTC